What follows are 15 T cell receptor beta chains derived from one specimen sequenced in a study of cytomegalovirus exposure and HLA in healthy donors. Method: immunoSEQ multiplex PCR; TCRdb's copy keeps in-frame clones and lacks some. This sample yields around 400,000 clones, of which roughly 89% are seen a single time; 0.8% to 0.85% belongs to the top ten. The sequenced sample was PBMCs. The receptors were sampled from a young woman in good health and CMV-seronegative.

The gene calls are TRBV5-6 and TRBJ2-7, with a possible D match to TRBD2 (5 bases). V gave up 1 base and J gave up 8 bases, with 10 bases separating them. CDR1 is SGHDT, CDR2 YYEEEE, per germline. This CDR3 comprises 12 residues. The CDR3 DNA follows: TGTGCCAGCAGCTTGACGTCCGGGAAGCAGTACTTC. Its translation is CASSLTSGKQYF.

J is TRBJ1-5 and V is TRBV6-6; 8 positions agree with TRBD1. The germline V gene has CDR1 MNHNY and CDR2 SVGAGI (reference sequence). V shed 5 bases and J 4 bases; nucleotides not matched to a gene: 7. The CDR3 covers 15 residues. The CDR3 here is CASSLMDRENQPQHF. The CDR3 bases are TGTGCCAGCAGTCTAATGGACAGGGAAAATCAGCCCCAGCATTTT.

This chain joins TRBV2 and TRBJ2-3; D remains ambiguous. Between the trimmed V and J ends, which lost 7 bases and 2 bases, there was a span of 10 bases. CDR1 SNHLY and CDR2 FYNNEI come from the germline V gene. The CDR3 contains 13 residues. The CDR3 loop is CASNSYFTDTQYF. CDR3 DNA sequence: TGTGCCAGCAATAGTTACTTCACAGATACGCAGTATTTT.

CDR3 amino acids: CASSELGGDYEQYF. DNA for the CDR3: TGTGCCAGCAGTGAACTGGGCGGGGACTACGAGCAGTACTTC. The chain is built from TRBV2 and TRBJ2-7; D is possibly TRBD2 (6 bases). With 2 bases removed from V and 3 bases from J, the gap between germline ends came to 11 bases. Looked up from germline, CDR1 is SNHLY and CDR2 is FYNNEI. This CDR3 has 14 residues.

The genes are TRBV4-2 and TRBJ1-2; a weak D match, TRBD1 (6 bases). The CDR3 has 14 residues. V lost 4 bases and J lost 6, with 15 bases in between. Germline V gene lookup returns CDR1 LGHNA and CDR2 YNFKEQ. DNA of the CDR3: TGTGCCAGCAGCCCATCGGGGGGCTTCGATGGCTACACCTTC. It specifies CASSPSGGFDGYTF.

This chain links TRBV25-1 with TRBJ2-1, with 15 bases fitting TRBD2. Trimming at V came to 5 bases and at J to 9 bases, leaving 8 bases not matched to a gene. This CDR3 has 16 amino acids. Germline values: CDR1 MGHDK, CDR2 SYGVNS. The CDR3 DNA reads TGTGCCAGCAGTTTCCGGACTAGCGGGAGGGGCGGTGAGCAGTTCTTC. Translating gives CASSFRTSGRGGEQFF.

The chain employs TRBV2 and TRBJ1-1; 8 bases agree with TRBD1. This CDR3 contains 13 residues. The germline CDR1 and CDR2 sequences are SNHLY and FYNNEI. V lost 8 bases and J lost 1; bases outside the gene matches: 3. CDR3 sequence reads: CASGGQANTEAFF. CDR3 nucleotide sequence: TGTGCCAGCGGGGGACAGGCGAACACTGAAGCTTTCTTT.

The V call is TRBV18, the J call TRBJ1-4; 9 nucleotides line up with TRBD1. The CDR3 contains 15 residues. Trimming removed 3 bases from V and 8 bases from J; junction bases left unmatched: 7. Germline V gives CDR1 KGHSH, CDR2 LQKENI. The DNA of the CDR3 is TGTGCCAGCTCACCGACAGGGGGGTACGGCGAAAAACTGTTTTTT. It encodes CASSPTGGYGEKLFF.

J is TRBJ1-1 and V is TRBV2; D is possibly TRBD1 (5 bases). In germline, CDR1 is SNHLY, CDR2 FYNNEI. CDR3 size: 16 residues. The V end lost 2 bases, the J end lost 3 bases, and 16 bases lay between the germline ends. The CDR3 DNA reads TGTGCCAGCAGTGAATCGCGGGGCAGGGTGGACACTGAAGCTTTCTTT. Its protein product is CASSESRGRVDTEAFF.

This chain joins TRBV7-9 and TRBJ2-1, with 9 bases aligning to TRBD2. Trimming cost V 1 base and J 6 bases; bases outside gene matches: 4. Per germline, CDR1 SEHNR and CDR2 FQNEAQ (reference sequence). The length of the CDR3 is 15 residues. The CDR3: CASSLGRGGSNEQFF. In DNA form, the CDR3 reads TGTGCCAGCAGCTTAGGGCGGGGGGGCAGCAATGAGCAGTTCTTC.

This sequence joins TRBV5-5 and TRBJ2-2, with 7 bases aligning to TRBD1. This CDR3 comprises 15 residues. Germline lookup yields CDR1 SGHKS and CDR2 YYEKEE (reference sequence). J was trimmed by 1 base and V by 4 bases; bases with no gene match: 4. CDR3 DNA: TGTGCCAGCAGCCTCGGGACAGTGAACACCGGGGAGCTGTTTTTT. Translating gives CASSLGTVNTGELFF.

V usage is TRBV6-5 and J usage is TRBJ2-1; a possible D gene is TRBD1 (5 bases). The germline V gene has CDR1 MNHEY and CDR2 SVGAGI. The V gene lost 5 bases and the J gene lost 4 bases, with 9 bases spanning the gap. The CDR3 consists of 13 residues. CDR3 DNA sequence: TGTGCCAGCAGTGAGACAGTTTACAATGAGCAGTTCTTC. Its protein is CASSETVYNEQFF.

This rearrangement joins TRBV15 to TRBJ2-2, with 7 bases lining up with TRBD1. The J segment lost 5 bases and the V segment lost 3 bases, leaving 6 bases of the junction unmatched. This CDR3 is built from 15 residues. CDR1 is LNHNV, CDR2 YYDKDF, per germline (reference sequence). The CDR3 is CATSSPGQYTGELFF. DNA for the CDR3: TGTGCCACCAGCAGCCCGGGACAGTATACCGGGGAGCTGTTTTTT.

The chain uses TRBV6-5 and TRBJ2-7; no reliable D call. CDR3 length: 14 residues. Per germline, CDR1 MNHEY and CDR2 SVGAGI. Deletions cut 6 bases from V and 7 bases from J, with 19 bases between. The DNA for the CDR3 is TGTGCCAGCAGCTCGACTGTTTTGGCGGAAGAGCAGTACTTC. Residues: CASSSTVLAEEQYF.

The V gene is TRBV18, the J gene TRBJ2-3, with TRBD2 as a possible D gene (6 bases). Trimming took off 5 bases at V and 2 bases at J, with 17 bases between the two ends. From germline, CDR1 is KGHSH and CDR2 LQKENI. CDR3 length: 16 amino acids. CDR3: CASSVTSSYHTDTQYF. The CDR3 nucleotides read TGTGCCAGCTCAGTTACTAGCAGCTACCACACAGATACGCAGTATTTT. The full variable domain, rest sourced from reference TRBV18 and TRBJ2-3, is NAGVMQNPRHLVRRRGQEARLRCSPMKGHSHVYWYRQLPEEGLKFMVYLQKENIIDESGMPKERFSAEFPKEGPSILRIQQVVRGDSAAYFCASSVTSSYHTDTQYFGPGTRLTVL.